The 10 T cell receptor beta chains below were found in one sample sequenced in a study of technical replicates of blood from a few donors. Data came from immunoSEQ multiplex PCR; TCRdb stores just in-frame clones and leaves some out. The sample lists some 80,000 clones, roughly 94% occurring once. Sequencing was performed on T cells isolated from PBMCs. All receptors come from a human donor in good health.

The rearrangement links TRBV28 to TRBJ2-4; possibly TRBD2 for D (7 bases). Germline lookup yields CDR1 MDHEN and CDR2 SYDVKM. The CDR3 covers 14 residues. Trimming shortened V by 7 bases and J by 8 bases, and 18 bases separated the two germline ends. The CDR3 loop is CASNIQGGRDIQYF. The CDR3 coding sequence is TGTGCCAGCAATATACAGGGAGGGAGGGACATTCAGTACTTC.

This clone was observed a single time. This chain's CDR3 is CAWSGLAGLQVYNEQFF. CDR3 sequence (DNA): TGTGCCTGGAGTGGGCTAGCGGGACTACAAGTCTACAATGAGCAGTTCTTC. This chain joins TRBV30 and TRBJ2-1; 9 nucleotides align to TRBD2. The ends lost 1 base at V and 3 bases at J; junction bases unmatched: 10. In germline, CDR1 is GTSNPN, CDR2 SVGIG (reference sequence). There are 17 residues in the CDR3.

V gene TRBV11-2 combines with J gene TRBJ1-5; maybe TRBD1 (5 bases). V was shortened by 5 bases and J by 4 bases, with 9 bases between the two germline ends. The germline V gene encodes CDR1 SGHAT and CDR2 FQNNGV. This CDR3 spans 13 amino acids. The CDR3 reads CASSRGGNQPQHF. CDR3 in DNA: TGTGCCAGCAGCCGCGGGGGGAATCAGCCCCAGCATTTT.

V and J are TRBV15 and TRBJ2-7, with 9 bases matching TRBD1. There are 13 residues in the CDR3. Per the germline V gene, CDR1 is LNHNV and CDR2 is YYDKDF (reference sequence). The junction had 1 base not matched to a gene; V was cut back by 4 bases and J by 3 bases. This CDR3 reads CATSTGQGYEQYF. The CDR3 bases are TGTGCCACCAGCACGGGACAGGGCTACGAGCAGTACTTC.

This chain joins TRBV19 and TRBJ1-5; D gene uncertain. The CDR3 spans 15 residues. Germline lookup yields CDR1 LNHDA and CDR2 SQIVND (reference sequence). The germline V and J ends were trimmed by 5 bases and 2 bases, with 13 bases remaining between them. CDR3 loop: CASSPPGMGNQPQHF. The CDR3 coding sequence is TGTGCCAGTAGTCCCCCGGGAATGGGCAATCAGCCCCAGCATTTT.

This rearrangement joins TRBV23-1 to TRBJ2-2; TRBD1 matches 9 bases. TRBV23-1 is classed as an ORF, of uncertain function. This CDR3 has 15 amino acids. V lost 8 bases to trimming and J lost 3 bases; unmatched junction nucleotides: 7. The CDR3 region is CASGEGQGYTGELFF. For the CDR3, the DNA is TGCGCCAGCGGAGAGGGACAGGGTTACACCGGGGAGCTGTTTTTT.

The rearrangement joins TRBV4-2 to TRBJ1-5, with D possibly matching TRBD1 (5 bases). V was clipped by 0 bases and J by 6 bases, with 15 bases between them. CDR3 length: 16 amino acids. The germline V gene has CDR1 LGHNA and CDR2 YNFKEQ. DNA for the CDR3: TGTGCCAGCAGCCAAGATGGCCCAGGGTCTGGTCAGCCCCAGCATTTT. It yields the protein CASSQDGPGSGQPQHF.

V usage is TRBV2 and J usage is TRBJ1-1; 11 nucleotides match TRBD1. Germline V gene sequence: CDR1 SNHLY, CDR2 FYNNEI. The trim removed 3 bases at V and 2 bases at J, leaving 8 bases unmatched. CDR3 length: 17 amino acids. The CDR3 DNA reads as TGTGCCAGCAGTGAGGCCGGGACAGGGGGGGAAAACACTGAAGCTTTCTTT. Protein product: CASSEAGTGGENTEAFF. Full variable domain (outside the CDR3, taken from reference TRBV2 and TRBJ1-1): EPEVTQTPSHQVTQMGQEVILRCVPISNHLYFYWYRQILGQKVEFLVSFYNNEISEKSEIFDDQFSVERPDGSNFTLKIRSTKLEDSAMYFCASSEAGTGGENTEAFFGQGTRLTVV.

The chain carries TRBV5-4 and TRBJ1-1; maybe TRBD1 (6 bases). CDR3 length: 14 residues. Looked up from germline, CDR1 is SGHNT and CDR2 is YYREEE (reference sequence). V dropped 5 bases and J dropped 3 bases, with 14 bases sitting between them. In DNA, the CDR3 is TGTGCCAGCAGGCACCAGGGGACGGACACTGAAGCTTTCTTT. Protein sequence: CASRHQGTDTEAFF.

This clone has just one count. The chain combines TRBV6-5 with TRBJ1-1; no clear D gene. This CDR3 is built from 13 residues. The V end was cut by 3 bases, the J end by 6 bases, with 11 bases between. Germline lookup yields CDR1 MNHEY and CDR2 SVGAGI. CDR3 in amino acids: CASSYGMGAEAFF. In DNA, the CDR3 is TGTGCCAGCAGTTATGGTATGGGAGCTGAAGCTTTCTTT.